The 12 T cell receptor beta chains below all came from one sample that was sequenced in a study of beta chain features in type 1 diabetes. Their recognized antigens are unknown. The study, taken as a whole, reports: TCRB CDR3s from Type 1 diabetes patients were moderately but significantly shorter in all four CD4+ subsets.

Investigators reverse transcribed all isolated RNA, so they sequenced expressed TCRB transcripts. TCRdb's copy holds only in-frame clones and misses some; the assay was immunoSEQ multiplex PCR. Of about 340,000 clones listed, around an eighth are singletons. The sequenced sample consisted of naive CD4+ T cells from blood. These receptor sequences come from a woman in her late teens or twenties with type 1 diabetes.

The CDR3 DNA follows: TGTGCCAGCTCACTAACGGTCCAAGAGACCCAGTACTTC. Amino acids: CASSLTVQETQYF. The chain combines TRBV18 with TRBJ2-5; D remains ambiguous. The V gene's germline CDR1 is KGHSH and CDR2 LQKENI. This CDR3 has 13 residues. The germline V and J ends were trimmed by 4 bases and 1 base, with 7 bases remaining between them.

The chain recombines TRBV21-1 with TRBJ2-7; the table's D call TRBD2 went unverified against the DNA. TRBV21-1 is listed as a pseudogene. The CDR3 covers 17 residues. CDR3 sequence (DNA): TGTGCCAGCAGCAAAGCAGAGACTAGCGGTATGGTCTACGAGCAGTACGTC. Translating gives CASSKAETSGMVYEQYV.

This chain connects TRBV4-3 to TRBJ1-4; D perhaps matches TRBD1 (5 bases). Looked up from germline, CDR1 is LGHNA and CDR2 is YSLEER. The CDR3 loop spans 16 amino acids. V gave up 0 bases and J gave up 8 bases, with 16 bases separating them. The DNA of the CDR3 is TGCGCCAGCAGCCAAGATTTGGGGGGTGTGAGGGAAAAACTGTTTTTT. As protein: CASSQDLGGVREKLFF.

The CDR3 nucleotides are TGTGCCAGCAGCTTGGGGGGACTAGCGGAGCTCACAGATACGCAGTATTTT. Protein sequence: CASSLGGLAELTDTQYF. The chain couples TRBV5-4 to TRBJ2-3; 11 bases line up with TRBD2. The J segment lost 2 bases and the V segment lost 0 bases, leaving 5 bases of the junction unmatched. This CDR3 spans 17 amino acids. Germline V gives CDR1 SGHNT, CDR2 YYREEE (reference sequence).

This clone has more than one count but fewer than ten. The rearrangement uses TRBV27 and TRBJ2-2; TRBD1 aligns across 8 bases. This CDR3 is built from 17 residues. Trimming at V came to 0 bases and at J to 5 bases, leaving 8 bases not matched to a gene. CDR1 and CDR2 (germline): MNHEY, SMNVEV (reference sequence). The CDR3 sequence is CASSLSWQGAGTGELFF. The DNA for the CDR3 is TGTGCCAGCAGTTTATCCTGGCAGGGGGCAGGGACCGGGGAGCTGTTTTTT.

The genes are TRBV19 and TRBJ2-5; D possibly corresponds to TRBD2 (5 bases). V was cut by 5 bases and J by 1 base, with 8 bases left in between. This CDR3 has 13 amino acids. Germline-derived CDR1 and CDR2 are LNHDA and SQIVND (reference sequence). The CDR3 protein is CASSWRAQETQYF. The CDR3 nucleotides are TGTGCCAGTAGTTGGCGGGCCCAAGAGACCCAGTACTTC.

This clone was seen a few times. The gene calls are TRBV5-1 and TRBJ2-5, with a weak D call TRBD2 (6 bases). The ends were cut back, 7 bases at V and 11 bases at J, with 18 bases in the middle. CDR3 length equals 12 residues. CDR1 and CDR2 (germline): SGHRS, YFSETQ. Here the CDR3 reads CASSSGPGRQYF. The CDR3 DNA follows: TGCGCCAGCTCCAGCGGGCCGGGACGTCAGTACTTC.

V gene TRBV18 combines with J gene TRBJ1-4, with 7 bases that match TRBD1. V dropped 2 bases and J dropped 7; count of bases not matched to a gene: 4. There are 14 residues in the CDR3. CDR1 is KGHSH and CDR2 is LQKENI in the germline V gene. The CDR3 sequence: CASSPDRVVEKLFF. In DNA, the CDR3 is TGTGCCAGCTCACCAGACAGGGTGGTTGAAAAACTGTTTTTT.

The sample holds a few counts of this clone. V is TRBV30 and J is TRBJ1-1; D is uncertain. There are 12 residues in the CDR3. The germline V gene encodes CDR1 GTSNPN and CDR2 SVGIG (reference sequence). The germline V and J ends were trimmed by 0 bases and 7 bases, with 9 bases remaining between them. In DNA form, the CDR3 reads TGTGCCTGGAGTGTGTTCCCCAGTGAAGCTTTCTTT. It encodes CAWSVFPSEAFF.

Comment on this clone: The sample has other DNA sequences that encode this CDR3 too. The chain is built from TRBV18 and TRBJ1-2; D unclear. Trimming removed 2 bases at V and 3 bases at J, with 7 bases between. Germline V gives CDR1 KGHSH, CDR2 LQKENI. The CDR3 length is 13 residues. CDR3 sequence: CASSPGTDYGYTF. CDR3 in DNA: TGTGCCAGCTCACCAGGCACAGACTATGGCTACACCTTC.

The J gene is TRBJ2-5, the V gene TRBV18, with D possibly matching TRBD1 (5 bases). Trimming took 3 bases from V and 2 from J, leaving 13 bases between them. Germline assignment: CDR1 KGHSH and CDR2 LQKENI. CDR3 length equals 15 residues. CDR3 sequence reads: CASSPIRTTQETQYF. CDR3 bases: TGTGCCAGCTCACCCATCAGGACAACTCAAGAGACCCAGTACTTC.

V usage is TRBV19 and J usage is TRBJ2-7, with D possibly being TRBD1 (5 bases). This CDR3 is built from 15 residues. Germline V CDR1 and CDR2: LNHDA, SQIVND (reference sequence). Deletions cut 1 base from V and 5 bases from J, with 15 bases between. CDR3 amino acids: CASSIASAGPNEQYF. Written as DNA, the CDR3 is TGTGCCAGTAGTATAGCGTCGGCAGGGCCTAACGAGCAGTACTTC.